This T cell receptor (beta chain) was recorded in a study of PD-1 blockade in classical Hodgkin lymphoma. Germline V gene data show CDR1 as PRHDT and CDR2 as FYEKMQ (reference sequence). The CDR3 is 15 residues long. Time point specified: cycle 4 day 1 (C4D1), after about 6 weeks of nivolumab. Every patient had relapsed following autologous stem cell transplantation, and cohorts differed in brentuximab vedotin exposure. The authors enriched CD8+ T cells from thawed PBMCs via magnetic negative selection. Data came from immunoSEQ multiplex PCR; TCRdb stores just in-frame clones and leaves some out. The repertoire holds about 21,000 clones, with around 84% as singletons.

This TCR derives from a human donor with classical Hodgkin lymphoma. This sequence joins TRBV13 and TRBJ2-5; 11 bases fit TRBD1. The J call may be faulty, since TRBJ2-7 better matches the DNA end. Sequencing was performed on CD8+ T cells from blood, taken before the fourth cycle of nivolumab. The DNA of the CDR3 is TGTGCCAGCAGCCTATTTGGGACAGGGGGCTACGAGCAGTACTTC. It encodes CASSLFGTGGYEQYF.